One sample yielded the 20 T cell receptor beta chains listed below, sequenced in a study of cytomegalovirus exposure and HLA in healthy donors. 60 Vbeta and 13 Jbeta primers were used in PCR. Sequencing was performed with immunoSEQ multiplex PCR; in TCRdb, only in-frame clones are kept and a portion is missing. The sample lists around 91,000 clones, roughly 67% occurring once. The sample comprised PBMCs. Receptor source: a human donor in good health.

The CDR3 coding sequence is TGTGCCAGCAGTGAGACAGGGTTTGGAAACACCATATATTTT. It specifies CASSETGFGNTIYF. The chain employs TRBV6-1 and TRBJ1-3; 7 bases agree with TRBD1. Germline V gene data show CDR1 as MNHNS and CDR2 as SASEGT. The CDR3 extends over 14 amino acids. The V segment lost 3 bases and the J segment 3 bases; nucleotides outside the gene matches: 2.

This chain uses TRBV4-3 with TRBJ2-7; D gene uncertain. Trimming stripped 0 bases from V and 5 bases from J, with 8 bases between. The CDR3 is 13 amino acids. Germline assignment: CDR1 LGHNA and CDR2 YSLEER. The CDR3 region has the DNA TGCGCCAGCAGCCAAGATCTTCGGGACGAGCAGTACTTC. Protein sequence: CASSQDLRDEQYF.

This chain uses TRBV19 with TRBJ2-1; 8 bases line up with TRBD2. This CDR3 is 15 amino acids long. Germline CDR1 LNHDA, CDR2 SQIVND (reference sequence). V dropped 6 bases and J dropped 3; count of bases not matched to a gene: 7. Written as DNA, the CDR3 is TGTGCCAGTAGCGAAGCGGGGGCCCACTACAATGAGCAGTTCTTC. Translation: CASSEAGAHYNEQFF.

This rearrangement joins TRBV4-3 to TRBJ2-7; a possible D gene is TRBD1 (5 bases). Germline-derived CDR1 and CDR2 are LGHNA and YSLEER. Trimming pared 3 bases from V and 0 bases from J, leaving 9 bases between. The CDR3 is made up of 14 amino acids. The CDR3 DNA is TGCGCCAGCAGCCACAAGACAGACTCCTACGAGCAGTACTTC. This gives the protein CASSHKTDSYEQYF.

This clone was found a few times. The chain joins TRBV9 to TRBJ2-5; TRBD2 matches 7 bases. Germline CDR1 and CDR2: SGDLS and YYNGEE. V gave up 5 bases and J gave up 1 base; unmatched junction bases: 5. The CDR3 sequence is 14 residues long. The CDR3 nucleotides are TGTGCCAGCAGTCGAGCGGGGATCCAAGAGACCCAGTACTTC. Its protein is CASSRAGIQETQYF.

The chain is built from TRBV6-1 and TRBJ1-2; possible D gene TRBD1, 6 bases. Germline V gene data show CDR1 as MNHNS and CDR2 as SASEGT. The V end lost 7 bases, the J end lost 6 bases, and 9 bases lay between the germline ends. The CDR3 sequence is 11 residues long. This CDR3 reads CASNRVNGYTF. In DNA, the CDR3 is TGTGCCAGCAACAGGGTAAATGGCTACACCTTC.

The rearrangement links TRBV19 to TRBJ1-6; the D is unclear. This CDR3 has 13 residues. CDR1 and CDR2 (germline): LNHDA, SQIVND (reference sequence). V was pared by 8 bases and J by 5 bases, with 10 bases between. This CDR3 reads CASDGGNNSPLHF. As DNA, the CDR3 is TGTGCCAGTGATGGAGGGAATAATTCACCCCTCCACTTT.

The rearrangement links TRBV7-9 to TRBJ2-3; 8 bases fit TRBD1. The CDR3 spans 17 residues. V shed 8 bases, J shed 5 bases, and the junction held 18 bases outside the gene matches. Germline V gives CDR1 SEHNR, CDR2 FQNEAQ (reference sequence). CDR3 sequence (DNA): TGTGCCAGCGGGGGGCGCGGGCAGGGGGCGTTGAAAGATACGCAGTATTTT. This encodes CASGGRGQGALKDTQYF.

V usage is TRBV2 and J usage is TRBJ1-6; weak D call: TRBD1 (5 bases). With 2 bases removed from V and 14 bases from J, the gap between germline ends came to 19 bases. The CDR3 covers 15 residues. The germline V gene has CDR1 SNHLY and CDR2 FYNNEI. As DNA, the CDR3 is TGTGCCAGCAGTGAACAAAGGACTCCGGGGGGATCCCTCCACTTT. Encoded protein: CASSEQRTPGGSLHF.

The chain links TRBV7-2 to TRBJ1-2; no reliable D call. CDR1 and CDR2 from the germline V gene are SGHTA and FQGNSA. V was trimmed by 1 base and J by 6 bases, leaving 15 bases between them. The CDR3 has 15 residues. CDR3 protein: CASSLESYNRDGYTF. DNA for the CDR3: TGTGCCAGCAGCTTAGAATCCTATAACAGAGATGGCTACACCTTC.

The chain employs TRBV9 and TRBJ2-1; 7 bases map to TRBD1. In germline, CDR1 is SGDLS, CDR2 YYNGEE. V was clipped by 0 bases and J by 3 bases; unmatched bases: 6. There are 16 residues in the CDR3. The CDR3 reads CASSVGSPGGYNEQFF. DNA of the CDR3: TGTGCCAGCAGCGTAGGATCACCAGGGGGCTACAATGAGCAGTTCTTC.

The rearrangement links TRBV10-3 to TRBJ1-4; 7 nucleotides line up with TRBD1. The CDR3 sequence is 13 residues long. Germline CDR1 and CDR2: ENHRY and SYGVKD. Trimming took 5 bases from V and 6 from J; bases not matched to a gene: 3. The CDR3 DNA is TGTGCCATCAGTCCTGGGACAGATGAAAAACTGTTTTTT. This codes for CAISPGTDEKLFF.

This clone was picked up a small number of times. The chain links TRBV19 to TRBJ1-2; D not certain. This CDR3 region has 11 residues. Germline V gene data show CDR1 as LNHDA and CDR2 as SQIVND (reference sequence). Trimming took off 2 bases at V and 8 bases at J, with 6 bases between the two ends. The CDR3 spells CASSISGGYTF. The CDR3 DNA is TGTGCCAGTAGTATAAGCGGAGGCTACACCTTC.

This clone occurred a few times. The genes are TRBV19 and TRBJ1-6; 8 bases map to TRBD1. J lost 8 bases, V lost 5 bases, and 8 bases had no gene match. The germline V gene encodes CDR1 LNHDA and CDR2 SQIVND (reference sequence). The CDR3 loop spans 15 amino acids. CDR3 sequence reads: CASSRTGGVDSPLHF. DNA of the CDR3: TGTGCCAGTAGTCGAACAGGGGGAGTGGATTCACCCCTCCACTTT.

The chain's CDR3 is CASTRGDSLNTEAFF. The DNA for the CDR3 is TGTGCCAGCACCCGAGGCGACAGCTTGAACACTGAAGCTTTCTTT. The rearrangement joins TRBV6-1 to TRBJ1-1; maybe TRBD1 (5 bases). The V end lost 7 bases, the J end lost 0 bases, and 15 bases lay between the germline ends. There are 15 residues in the CDR3. Germline CDR1 is MNHNS and CDR2 is SASEGT.

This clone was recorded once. CDR3 amino acids: CASSLSETGNTIYF. The CDR3 coding sequence is TGTGCCAGCAGCTTATCCGAGACAGGAAACACCATATATTTT. The rearrangement uses TRBV7-6 and TRBJ1-3; no definite D call. Per germline, CDR1 SGHVS and CDR2 FNYEAQ. This CDR3 contains 14 residues. V was pared by 2 bases and J by 4 bases, with 9 bases between.

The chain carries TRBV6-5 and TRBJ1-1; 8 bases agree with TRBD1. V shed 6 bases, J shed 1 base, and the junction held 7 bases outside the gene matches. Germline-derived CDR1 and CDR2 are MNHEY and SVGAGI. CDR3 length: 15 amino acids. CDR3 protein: CASRLQGVTNTEAFF. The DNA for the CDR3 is TGTGCCAGCAGGTTACAGGGGGTGACGAACACTGAAGCTTTCTTT.

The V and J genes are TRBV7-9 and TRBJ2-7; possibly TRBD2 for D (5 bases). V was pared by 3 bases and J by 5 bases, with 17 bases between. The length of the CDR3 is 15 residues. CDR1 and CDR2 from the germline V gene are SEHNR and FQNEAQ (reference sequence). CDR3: CASSLVRTGTHEQYF. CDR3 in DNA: TGTGCCAGCAGCTTGGTACGCACGGGAACTCACGAGCAGTACTTC.

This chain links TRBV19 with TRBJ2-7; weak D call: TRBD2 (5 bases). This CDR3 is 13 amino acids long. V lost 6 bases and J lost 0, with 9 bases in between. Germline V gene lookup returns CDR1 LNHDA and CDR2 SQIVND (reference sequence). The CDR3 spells CASSTTISYEQYF. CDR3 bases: TGTGCCAGTAGCACGACTATCTCCTACGAGCAGTACTTC. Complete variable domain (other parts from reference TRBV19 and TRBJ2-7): DGGITQSPKYLFRKEGQNVTLSCEQNLNHDAMYWYRQDPGQGLRLIYYSQIVNDFQKGDIAEGYSVSREKKESFPLTVTSAQKNPTAFYLCASSTTISYEQYFGPGTRLTVT.

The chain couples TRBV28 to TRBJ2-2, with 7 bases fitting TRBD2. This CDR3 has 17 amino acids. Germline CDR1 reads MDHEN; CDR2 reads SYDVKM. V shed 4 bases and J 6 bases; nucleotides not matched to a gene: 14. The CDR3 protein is CASSSSSGGFTAGELFF. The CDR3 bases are TGTGCCAGCAGTTCATCCTCGGGGGGTTTTACGGCCGGGGAGCTGTTTTTT.